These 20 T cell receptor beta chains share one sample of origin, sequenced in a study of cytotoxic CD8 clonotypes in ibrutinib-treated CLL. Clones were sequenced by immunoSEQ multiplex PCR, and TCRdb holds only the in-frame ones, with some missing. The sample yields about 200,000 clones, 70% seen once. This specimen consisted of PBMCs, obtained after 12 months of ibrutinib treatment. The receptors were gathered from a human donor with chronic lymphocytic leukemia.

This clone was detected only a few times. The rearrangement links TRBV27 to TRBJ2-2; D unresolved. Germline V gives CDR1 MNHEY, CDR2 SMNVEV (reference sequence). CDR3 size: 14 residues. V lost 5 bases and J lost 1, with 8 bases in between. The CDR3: CASSLRQNTGELFF. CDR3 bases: TGTGCCAGCAGTCTCCGACAGAACACCGGGGAGCTGTTTTTT.

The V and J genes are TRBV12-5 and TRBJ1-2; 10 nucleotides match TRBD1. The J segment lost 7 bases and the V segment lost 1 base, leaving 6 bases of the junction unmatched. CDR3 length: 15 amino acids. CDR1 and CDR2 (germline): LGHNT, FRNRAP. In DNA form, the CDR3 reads TGTGCTAGTGGTTTGGCTCCGACAGGGGGCTCTGGCTACACCTTC. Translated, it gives CASGLAPTGGSGYTF.

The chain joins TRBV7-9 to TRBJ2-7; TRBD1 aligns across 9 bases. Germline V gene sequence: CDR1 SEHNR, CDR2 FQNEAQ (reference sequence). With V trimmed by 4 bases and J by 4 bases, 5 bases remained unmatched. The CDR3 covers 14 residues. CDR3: CASSSTGGSYEQYF. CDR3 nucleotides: TGTGCCAGCAGCTCCACAGGGGGCAGTTACGAGCAGTACTTC.

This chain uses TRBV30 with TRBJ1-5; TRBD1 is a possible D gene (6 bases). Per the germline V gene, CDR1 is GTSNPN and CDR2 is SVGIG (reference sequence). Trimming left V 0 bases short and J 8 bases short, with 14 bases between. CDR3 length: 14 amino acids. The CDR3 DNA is TGTGCCTGGAGTGTGGACAGCCCAGATAAGCCCCAGCATTTT. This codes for CAWSVDSPDKPQHF.

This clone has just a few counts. In DNA form, the CDR3 reads TGTGCCAGCAGCGCGGGACAGGGGAACACTGAAGCTTTCTTT. It translates to CASSAGQGNTEAFF. This chain links TRBV9 with TRBJ1-1; 9 bases line up with TRBD1. Germline CDR1 SGDLS, CDR2 YYNGEE. V shed 3 bases, J shed 1 base, and the junction held 1 base outside the gene matches. The CDR3 has 14 amino acids.

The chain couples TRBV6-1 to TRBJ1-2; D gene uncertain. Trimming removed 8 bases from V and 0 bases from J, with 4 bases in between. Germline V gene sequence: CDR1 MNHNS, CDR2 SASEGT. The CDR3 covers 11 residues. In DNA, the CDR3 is TGTGCCAGCGGTGCTAACTATGGCTACACCTTC. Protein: CASGANYGYTF.

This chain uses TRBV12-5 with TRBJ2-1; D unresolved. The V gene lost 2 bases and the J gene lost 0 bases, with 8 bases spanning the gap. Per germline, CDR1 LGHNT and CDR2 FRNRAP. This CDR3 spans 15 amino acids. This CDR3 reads CASGLPGSSYNEQFF. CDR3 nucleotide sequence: TGTGCTAGTGGTTTGCCGGGTAGCTCCTACAATGAGCAGTTCTTC.

The DNA of the CDR3 is TGTGCCTGGAGTGTAGGGGGACTGAGTAATGAAAAACTGTTTTTT. This gives the protein CAWSVGGLSNEKLFF. This sequence joins TRBV30 and TRBJ1-4, with TRBD1 as a possible D gene (6 bases). The CDR3 covers 15 residues. V dropped 0 bases and J dropped 4 bases, with 12 bases sitting between them. CDR1 GTSNPN and CDR2 SVGIG come from the germline V gene (reference sequence).

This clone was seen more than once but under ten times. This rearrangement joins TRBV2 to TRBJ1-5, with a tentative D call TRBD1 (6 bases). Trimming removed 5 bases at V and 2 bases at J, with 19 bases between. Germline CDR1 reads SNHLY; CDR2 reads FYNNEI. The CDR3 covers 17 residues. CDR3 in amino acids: CASSRLGGAGGNQPQHF. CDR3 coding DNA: TGTGCCAGCAGTCGCCTAGGAGGGGCAGGGGGCAATCAGCCCCAGCATTTT.

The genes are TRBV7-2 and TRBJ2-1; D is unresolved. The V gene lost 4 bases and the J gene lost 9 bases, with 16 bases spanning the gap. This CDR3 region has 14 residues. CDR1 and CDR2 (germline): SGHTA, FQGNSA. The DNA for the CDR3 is TGTGCCAGCAGCTCCCCGGTCTTTTCGGGTGAGCAGTTCTTC. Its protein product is CASSSPVFSGEQFF.

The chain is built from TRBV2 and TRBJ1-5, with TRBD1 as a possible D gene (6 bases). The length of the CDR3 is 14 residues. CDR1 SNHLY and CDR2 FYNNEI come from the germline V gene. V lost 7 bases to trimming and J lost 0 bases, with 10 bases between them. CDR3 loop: CASTRGLSNQPQHF. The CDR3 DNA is TGTGCCAGCACCAGGGGACTTAGCAATCAGCCCCAGCATTTT.

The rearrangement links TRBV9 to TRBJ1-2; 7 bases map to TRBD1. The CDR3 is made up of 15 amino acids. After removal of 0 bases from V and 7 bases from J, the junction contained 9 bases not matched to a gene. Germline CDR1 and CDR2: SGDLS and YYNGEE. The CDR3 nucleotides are TGTGCCAGCAGCGTAGGACAGGGATTAAGCGTTGGCTACACCTTC. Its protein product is CASSVGQGLSVGYTF.

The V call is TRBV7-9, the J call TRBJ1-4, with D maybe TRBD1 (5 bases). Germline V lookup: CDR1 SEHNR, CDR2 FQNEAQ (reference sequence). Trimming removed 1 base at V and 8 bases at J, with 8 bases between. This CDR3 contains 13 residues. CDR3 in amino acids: CASSLVDTEKLFF. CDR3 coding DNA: TGTGCCAGCAGCTTAGTGGACACCGAAAAACTGTTTTTT.

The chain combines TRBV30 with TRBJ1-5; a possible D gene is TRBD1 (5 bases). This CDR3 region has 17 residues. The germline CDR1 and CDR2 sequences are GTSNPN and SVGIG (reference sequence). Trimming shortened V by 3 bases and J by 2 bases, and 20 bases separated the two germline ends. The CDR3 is CAWSPPGEIGRNQPQHF. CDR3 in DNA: TGTGCCTGGAGCCCCCCGGGGGAGATAGGGCGCAATCAGCCCCAGCATTTT. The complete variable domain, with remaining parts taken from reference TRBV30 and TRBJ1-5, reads SQTIHQWPATLVQPVGSPLSLECTVEGTSNPNLYWYRQAAGRGLQLLFYSVGIGQISSEVPQNLSASRPQDRQFILSSKKLLLSDSGFYLCAWSPPGEIGRNQPQHFGDGTRLSIL.

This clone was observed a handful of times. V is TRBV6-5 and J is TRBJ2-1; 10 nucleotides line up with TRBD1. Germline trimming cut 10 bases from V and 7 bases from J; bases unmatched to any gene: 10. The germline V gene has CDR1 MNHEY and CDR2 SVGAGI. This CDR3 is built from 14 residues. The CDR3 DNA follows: TGTGCCACCAAAAGGGACAGGGGATCTAATGAGCAGTTCTTC. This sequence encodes CATKRDRGSNEQFF.

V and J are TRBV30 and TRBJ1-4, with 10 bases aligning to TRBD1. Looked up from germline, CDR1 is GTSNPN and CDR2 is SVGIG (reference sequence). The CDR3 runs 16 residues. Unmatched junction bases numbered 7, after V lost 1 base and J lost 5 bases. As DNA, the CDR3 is TGTGCCTGGAGTGAGCCGACAGGGGGCGTCAATGAAAAACTGTTTTTT. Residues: CAWSEPTGGVNEKLFF.

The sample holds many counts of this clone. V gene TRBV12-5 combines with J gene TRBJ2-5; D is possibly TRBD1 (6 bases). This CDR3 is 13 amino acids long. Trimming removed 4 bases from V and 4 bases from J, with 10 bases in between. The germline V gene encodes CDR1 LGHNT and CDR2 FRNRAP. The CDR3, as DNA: TGTGCTAGTGGTTCAGGGGTTGTAGAGACCCAGTACTTC. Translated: CASGSGVVETQYF.

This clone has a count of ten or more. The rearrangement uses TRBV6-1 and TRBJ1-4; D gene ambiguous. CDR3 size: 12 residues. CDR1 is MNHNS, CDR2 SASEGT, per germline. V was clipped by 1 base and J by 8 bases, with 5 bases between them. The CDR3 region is CASSEVAEKLFF. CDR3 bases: TGTGCCAGCAGTGAAGTGGCGGAAAAACTGTTTTTT.

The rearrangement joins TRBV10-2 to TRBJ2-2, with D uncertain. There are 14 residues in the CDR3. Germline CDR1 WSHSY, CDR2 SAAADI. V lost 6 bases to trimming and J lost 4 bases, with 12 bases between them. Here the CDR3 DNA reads TGCGCCAGCAGCAAGGCGGACCCCACCGGGGAGCTGTTTTTT. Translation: CASSKADPTGELFF.

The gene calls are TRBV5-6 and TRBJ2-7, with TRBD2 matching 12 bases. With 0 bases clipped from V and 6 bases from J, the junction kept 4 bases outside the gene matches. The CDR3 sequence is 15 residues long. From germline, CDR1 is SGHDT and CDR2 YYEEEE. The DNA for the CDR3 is TGTGCCAGCAGCTTGGCGCTAGCGGGGGGGATCGAGCAGTACTTC. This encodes CASSLALAGGIEQYF.